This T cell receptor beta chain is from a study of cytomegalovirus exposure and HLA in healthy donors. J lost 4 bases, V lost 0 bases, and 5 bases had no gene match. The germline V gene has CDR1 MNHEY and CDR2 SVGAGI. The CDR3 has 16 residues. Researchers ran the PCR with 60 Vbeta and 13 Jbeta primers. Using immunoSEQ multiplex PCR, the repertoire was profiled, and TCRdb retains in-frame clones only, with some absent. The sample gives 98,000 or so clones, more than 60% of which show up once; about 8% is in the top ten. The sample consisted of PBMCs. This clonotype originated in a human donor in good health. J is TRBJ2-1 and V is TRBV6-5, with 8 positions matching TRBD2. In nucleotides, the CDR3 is TGTGCCAGCAGTTACTCGTCGGGGGGGGATTACAATGAGCAGTTCTTC. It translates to CASSYSSGGDYNEQFF.